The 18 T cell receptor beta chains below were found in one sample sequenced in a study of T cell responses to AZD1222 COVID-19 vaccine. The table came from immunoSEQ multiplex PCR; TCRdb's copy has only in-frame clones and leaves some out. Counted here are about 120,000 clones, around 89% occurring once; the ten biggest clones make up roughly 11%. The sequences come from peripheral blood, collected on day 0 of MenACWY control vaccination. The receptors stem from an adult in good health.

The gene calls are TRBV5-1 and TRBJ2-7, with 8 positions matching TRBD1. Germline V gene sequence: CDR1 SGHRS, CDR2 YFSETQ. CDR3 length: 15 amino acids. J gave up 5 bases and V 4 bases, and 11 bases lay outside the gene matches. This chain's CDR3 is CASSGTGTGGDEQYF. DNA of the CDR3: TGCGCCAGCAGCGGAACCGGGACAGGAGGCGACGAGCAGTACTTC.

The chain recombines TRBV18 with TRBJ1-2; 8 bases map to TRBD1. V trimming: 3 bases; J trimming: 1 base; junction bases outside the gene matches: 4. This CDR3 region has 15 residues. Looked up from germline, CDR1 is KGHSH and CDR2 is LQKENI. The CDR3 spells CASSPLQGDNYGYTF. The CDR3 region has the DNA TGTGCCAGCTCACCTTTACAGGGGGATAACTATGGCTACACCTTC.

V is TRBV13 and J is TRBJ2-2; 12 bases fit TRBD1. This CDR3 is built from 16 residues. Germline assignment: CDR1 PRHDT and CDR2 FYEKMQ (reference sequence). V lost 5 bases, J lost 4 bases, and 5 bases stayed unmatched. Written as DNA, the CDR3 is TGTGCCAGCAGCCGGGGACAGGGGGCAGTCACCGGGGAGCTGTTTTTT. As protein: CASSRGQGAVTGELFF. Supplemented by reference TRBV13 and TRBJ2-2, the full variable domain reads AAGVIQSPRHLIKEKRETATLKCYPIPRHDTVYWYQQGPGQDPQFLISFYEKMQSDKGSIPDRFSAQQFSDYHSELNMSSLELGDSALYFCASSRGQGAVTGELFFGEGSRLTVL.

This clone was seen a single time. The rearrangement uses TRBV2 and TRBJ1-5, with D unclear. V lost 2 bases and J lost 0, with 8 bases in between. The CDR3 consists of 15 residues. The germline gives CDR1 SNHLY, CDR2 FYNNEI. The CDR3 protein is CASSESGYSNQPQHF. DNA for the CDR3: TGTGCCAGCAGTGAAAGCGGGTATAGCAATCAGCCCCAGCATTTT.

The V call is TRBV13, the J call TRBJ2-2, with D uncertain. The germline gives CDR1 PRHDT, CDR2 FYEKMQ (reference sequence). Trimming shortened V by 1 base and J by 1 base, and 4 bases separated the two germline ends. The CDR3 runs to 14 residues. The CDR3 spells CASSLEENTGELFF. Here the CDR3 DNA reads TGTGCCAGCAGCTTAGAAGAGAACACCGGGGAGCTGTTTTTT.

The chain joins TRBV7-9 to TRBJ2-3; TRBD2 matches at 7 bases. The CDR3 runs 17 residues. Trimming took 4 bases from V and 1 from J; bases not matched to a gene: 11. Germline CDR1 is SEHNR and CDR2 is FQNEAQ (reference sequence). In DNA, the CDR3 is TGTGCCAGCAGCTCTAGCGAGTCTAGCGGTGGCACAGATACGCAGTATTTT. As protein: CASSSSESSGGTDTQYF.

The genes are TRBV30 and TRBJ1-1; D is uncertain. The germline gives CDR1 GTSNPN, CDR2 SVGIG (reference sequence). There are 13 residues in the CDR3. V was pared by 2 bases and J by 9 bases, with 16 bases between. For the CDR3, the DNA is TGTGCCTGGAGTCCCTCGGGAGGGATGAAAGCTTTCTTT. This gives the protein CAWSPSGGMKAFF. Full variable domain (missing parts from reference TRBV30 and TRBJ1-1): SQTIHQWPATLVQPVGSPLSLECTVEGTSNPNLYWYRQAAGRGLQLLFYSVGIGQISSEVPQNLSASRPQDRQFILSSKKLLLSDSGFYLCAWSPSGGMKAFFGQGTRLTVV.

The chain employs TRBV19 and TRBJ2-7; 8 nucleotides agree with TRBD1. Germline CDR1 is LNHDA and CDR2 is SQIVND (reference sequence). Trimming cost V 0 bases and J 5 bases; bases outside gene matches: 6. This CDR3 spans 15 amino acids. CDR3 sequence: CASSIDRQGADEQYF. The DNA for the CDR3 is TGTGCCAGTAGTATAGATCGGCAGGGGGCGGACGAGCAGTACTTC.

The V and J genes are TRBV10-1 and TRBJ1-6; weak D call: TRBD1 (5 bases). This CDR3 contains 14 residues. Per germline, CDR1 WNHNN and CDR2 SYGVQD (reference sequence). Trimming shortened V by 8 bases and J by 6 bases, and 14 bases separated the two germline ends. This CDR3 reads CASEVTVLNSPLHF. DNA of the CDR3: TGCGCCAGCGAGGTGACAGTACTTAATTCACCCCTCCACTTT.

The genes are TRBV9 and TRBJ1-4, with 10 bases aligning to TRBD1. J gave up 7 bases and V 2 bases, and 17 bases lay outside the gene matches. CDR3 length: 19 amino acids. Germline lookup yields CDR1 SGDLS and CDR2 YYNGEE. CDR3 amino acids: CASSVGHRDRGSRVEKLFF. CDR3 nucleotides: TGTGCCAGCAGCGTGGGACACCGGGACAGGGGTAGTCGGGTTGAAAAACTGTTTTTT.

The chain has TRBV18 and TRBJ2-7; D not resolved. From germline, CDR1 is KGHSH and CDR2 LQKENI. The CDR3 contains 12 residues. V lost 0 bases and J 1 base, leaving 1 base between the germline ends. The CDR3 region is CASSPPSYEQYF. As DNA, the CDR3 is TGTGCCAGCTCACCACCTTCCTACGAGCAGTACTTC.

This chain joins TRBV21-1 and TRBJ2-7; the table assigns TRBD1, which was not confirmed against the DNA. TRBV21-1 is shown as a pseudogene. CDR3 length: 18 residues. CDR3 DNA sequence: TGTGCCAGCAGCAAAAGAACAGGGGAAGAGTTCGGACCCTACGAGCAGTACTTC. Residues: CASSKRTGEEFGPYEQYF.

In DNA, the CDR3 is TGCAGTGCTACCCCTCAGGGAGGCTACACCTTC. Translated: CSATPQGGYTF. J is TRBJ1-2 and V is TRBV20-1, with a weak D call TRBD1 (5 bases). The V gene lost 4 bases and the J gene lost 8 bases, with 11 bases spanning the gap. Germline CDR1 reads DFQATT; CDR2 reads SNEGSKA (reference sequence). The CDR3 spans 11 residues.

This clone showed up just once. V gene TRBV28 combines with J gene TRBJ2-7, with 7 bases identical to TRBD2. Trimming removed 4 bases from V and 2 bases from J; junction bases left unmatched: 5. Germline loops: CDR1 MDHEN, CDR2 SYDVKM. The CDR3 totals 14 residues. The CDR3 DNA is TGTGCCAGCAGTTCTTCCGGGACTACCTACGAGCAGTACTTC. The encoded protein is CASSSSGTTYEQYF.

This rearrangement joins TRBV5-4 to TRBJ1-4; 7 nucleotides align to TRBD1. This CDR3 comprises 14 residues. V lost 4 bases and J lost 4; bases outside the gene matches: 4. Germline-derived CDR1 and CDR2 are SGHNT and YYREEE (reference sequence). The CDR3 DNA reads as TGTGCCAGCAGCCGGGGACAGCGTAATGAAAAACTGTTTTTT. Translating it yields CASSRGQRNEKLFF.

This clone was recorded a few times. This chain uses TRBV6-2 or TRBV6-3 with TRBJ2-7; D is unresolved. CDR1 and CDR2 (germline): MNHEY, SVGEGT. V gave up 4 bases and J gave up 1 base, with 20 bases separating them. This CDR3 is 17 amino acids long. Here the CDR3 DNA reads TGTGCCAGCAGTTCCGGCCGTAGTAGCCGTAGATCCTACGAGCAGTACTTC. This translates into CASSSGRSSRRSYEQYF.

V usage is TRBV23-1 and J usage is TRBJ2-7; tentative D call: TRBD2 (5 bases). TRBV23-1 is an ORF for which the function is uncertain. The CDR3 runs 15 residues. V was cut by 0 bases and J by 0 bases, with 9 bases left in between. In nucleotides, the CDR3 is TGCGCCAGCAGTCAATCGCCGGGGAGCTCCTACGAGCAGTACTTC. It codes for CASSQSPGSSYEQYF.

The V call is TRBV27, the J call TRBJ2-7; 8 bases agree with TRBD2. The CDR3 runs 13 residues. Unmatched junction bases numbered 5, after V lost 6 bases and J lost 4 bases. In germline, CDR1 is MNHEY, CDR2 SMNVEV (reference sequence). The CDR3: CASSPSGGYEQYF. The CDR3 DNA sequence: TGTGCCAGCAGCCCGTCGGGGGGGTACGAGCAGTACTTC.